This T cell receptor (beta chain) is drawn from a study of shared clonotypes between healthy human individuals. The wider study: Donors had three CD4 naive, three CD4 memory, two CD8 naive and one CD8 memory plate apiece.

CD45RO-negative, CCR7-selected cells formed the naive CD8 fraction, which excluded terminally differentiated effector memory CD45RA+ cells. Healthy and HIV-negative, the adult donors had no recent acute infections or vaccinations. The CDR3 loop spans 16 amino acids. Germline lookup yields CDR1 PRHDT and CDR2 FYEKMQ (reference sequence). The V segment lost 5 bases and the J segment 6 bases; nucleotides outside the gene matches: 12. In the sorted-subset replicate PCRs, 200 ng DNA, around 30,000 T cell genomes, was used. Measured with immunoSEQ multiplex PCR; TCRdb has only the in-frame clones, and not every one. The sample has some 2.1 million clones; about 95% are singletons.

The V call is TRBV13, the J call TRBJ2-3; 9 nucleotides line up with TRBD2. The material sequenced was naive CD8+ T cells sorted from blood. This clonotype was sampled from a man aged 18 to 30 in good health. The CDR3 DNA is TGTGCCAGCAGCCTATCAGGAGCGGGAGGCTGGGATACGCAGTATTTT. Encoded protein: CASSLSGAGGWDTQYF.